A single sample is the source of the 10 T cell receptor beta chains below, sequenced in a study of blood T cell repertoires in COVID-19. Generated by immunoSEQ multiplex PCR, the TCRdb table keeps only in-frame clones and is missing some. This sample has 200,000 to 250,000 clones, with approximately 84% found just once. Sequencing was done on a sample of peripheral blood. The receptors were gathered from a man aged 45 to 65 who had recovered from COVID-19.

V is TRBV2 and J is TRBJ1-2, with a tentative D call TRBD1 (6 bases). There are 14 residues in the CDR3. Germline V gene sequence: CDR1 SNHLY, CDR2 FYNNEI. The ends were cut back, 6 bases at V and 4 bases at J, with 15 bases in the middle. The CDR3 bases are TGTGCCAGCAGCGTCCGGACAGCCCGCTATGGCTACACCTTC. Translation: CASSVRTARYGYTF.

V and J are TRBV4-1 and TRBJ2-5; 13 nucleotides align to TRBD2. In germline, CDR1 is MGHRA, CDR2 YSYEKL. The CDR3 is 17 residues long. V gave up 5 bases and J gave up 0 bases; unmatched junction bases: 6. CDR3 bases: TGCGCCAGCAGCTTCTGGACTAGCGGGGGATACCAAGAGACCCAGTACTTC. Translating gives CASSFWTSGGYQETQYF.

This clone was picked up one time. This chain uses TRBV7-9 with TRBJ2-1; D might be TRBD2 (5 bases). CDR1 and CDR2 (germline): SEHNR, FQNEAQ (reference sequence). The CDR3 is 16 residues long. The V gene lost 4 bases and the J gene lost 4 bases, with 17 bases spanning the gap. The CDR3 DNA is TGTGCCAGCAGCTCCGGGGAGCTGGTGGAGTACAATGAGCAGTTCTTC. It specifies CASSSGELVEYNEQFF.

V usage is TRBV6-6 and J usage is TRBJ2-1; D uncertain. CDR3 size: 11 residues. Germline lookup yields CDR1 MNHNY and CDR2 SVGAGI (reference sequence). Trimming took off 7 bases at V and 8 bases at J, with 9 bases between the two ends. CDR3 amino acids: CASTRGDEQFF. CDR3 coding DNA: TGTGCCAGCACCCGAGGTGATGAGCAGTTCTTC.

The chain uses TRBV5-1 and TRBJ2-1; TRBD2 matches at 16 bases. CDR1 is SGHRS and CDR2 is YFSETQ in the germline V gene. The CDR3 runs 18 residues. V gave up 3 bases and J gave up 2 bases; unmatched junction bases: 5. Here the CDR3 reads CASSSGTSGRGTYNEQFF. The CDR3 bases are TGCGCCAGCAGCTCCGGGACTAGCGGGAGGGGGACCTACAATGAGCAGTTCTTC.

This clone has more than one count but fewer than ten. This chain joins TRBV7-9 and TRBJ2-7; D might be TRBD2 (5 bases). The CDR3 runs 14 residues. Germline lookup yields CDR1 SEHNR and CDR2 FQNEAQ (reference sequence). Trimming took 5 bases from V and 5 from J, leaving 16 bases between them. The CDR3, as DNA: TGTGCCAGCAGCCCCCGGGGTGGGATGGACGAGCAGTACTTC. This sequence encodes CASSPRGGMDEQYF. The entire variable domain, with the rest obtained from reference TRBV7-9 and TRBJ2-7, is as follows: DTGVSQNPRHKITKRGQNVTFRCDPISEHNRLYWYRQTLGQGPEFLTYFQNEAQLEKSRLLSDRFSAERPKGSFSTLEIQRTEQGDSAMYLCASSPRGGMDEQYFGPGTRLTVT.

The chain combines TRBV7-2 with TRBJ2-6; 9 bases fit TRBD2. This CDR3 contains 17 residues. Germline V gene data show CDR1 as SGHTA and CDR2 as FQGNSA. The V and J ends lost 1 base and 4 bases, in that order; junction bases with no gene match: 5. The CDR3 nucleotides are TGTGCCAGCAGCTTAGTGGCTAGCGGGGAAGGGGCCAACGTCCTGACTTTC. This translates into CASSLVASGEGANVLTF.

V gene TRBV19 combines with J gene TRBJ2-2; 15 bases are shared with TRBD2. CDR3 length: 17 residues. V dropped 7 bases and J dropped 7; count of bases not matched to a gene: 10. Germline CDR1 reads LNHDA; CDR2 reads SQIVND (reference sequence). The CDR3 nucleotides are TGTGCCAGTATCCGGACTAGCGGGAGGGCCGGGGTCGGGGAGCTGTTTTTT. Translation gives CASIRTSGRAGVGELFF. The entire variable domain, with the rest obtained from reference TRBV19 and TRBJ2-2, is as follows: DGGITQSPKYLFRKEGQNVTLSCEQNLNHDAMYWYRQDPGQGLRLIYYSQIVNDFQKGDIAEGYSVSREKKESFPLTVTSAQKNPTAFYLCASIRTSGRAGVGELFFGEGSRLTVL.

V gene TRBV9 combines with J gene TRBJ2-3, with TRBD2 as a possible D gene (5 bases). The CDR3 sequence is 14 residues long. CDR1 and CDR2 (germline): SGDLS, YYNGEE. V lost 4 bases and J 6 bases, leaving 15 bases between the germline ends. The CDR3 protein is CASSPGGLLDTQYF. The CDR3 coding sequence is TGTGCCAGCAGCCCAGGTGGACTGCTCGATACGCAGTATTTT.

This clone came up a few times. The V and J genes are TRBV6-5 and TRBJ2-2; the match to TRBD1 covers 7 bases. Germline CDR1 MNHEY, CDR2 SVGAGI. CDR3 length: 15 residues. The V gene end was trimmed by 7 bases and the J gene end by 5 bases; junction bases not matched to a gene: 10. The CDR3, as DNA: TGTGCCAGCACCAAGGACAGGCGGAGAACCGGGGAGCTGTTTTTT. It codes for CASTKDRRRTGELFF.